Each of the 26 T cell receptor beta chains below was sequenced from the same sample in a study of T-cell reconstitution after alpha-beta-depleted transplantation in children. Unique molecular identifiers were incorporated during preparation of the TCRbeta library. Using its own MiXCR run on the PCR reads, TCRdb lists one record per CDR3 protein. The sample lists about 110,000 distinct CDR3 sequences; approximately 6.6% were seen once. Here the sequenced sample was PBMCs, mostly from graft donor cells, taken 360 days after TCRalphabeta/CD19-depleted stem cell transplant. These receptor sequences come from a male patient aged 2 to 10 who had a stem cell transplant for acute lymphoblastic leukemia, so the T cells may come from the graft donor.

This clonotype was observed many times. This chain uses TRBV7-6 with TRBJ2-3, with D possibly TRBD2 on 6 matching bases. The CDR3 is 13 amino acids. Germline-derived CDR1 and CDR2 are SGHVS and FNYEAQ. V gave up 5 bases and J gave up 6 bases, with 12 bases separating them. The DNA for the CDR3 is TGTGCCAGCAGCCTAATAGGGAGGGATACGCAGTATTTT. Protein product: CASSLIGRDTQYF.

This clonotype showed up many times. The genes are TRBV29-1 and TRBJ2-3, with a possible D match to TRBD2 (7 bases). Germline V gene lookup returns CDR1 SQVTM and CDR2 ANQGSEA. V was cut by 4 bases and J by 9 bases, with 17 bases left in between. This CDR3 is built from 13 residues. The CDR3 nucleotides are TGCAGCGTTGCCGGAGCGGGGACATTGACGCAGTATTTT. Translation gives CSVAGAGTLTQYF.

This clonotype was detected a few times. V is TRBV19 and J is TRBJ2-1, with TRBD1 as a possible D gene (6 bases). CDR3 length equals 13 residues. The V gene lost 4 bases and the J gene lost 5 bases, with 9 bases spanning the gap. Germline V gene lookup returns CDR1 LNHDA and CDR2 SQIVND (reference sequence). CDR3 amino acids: CASSTTGHNEQFF. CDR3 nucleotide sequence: TGTGCCAGTAGTACGACAGGTCACAATGAGCAGTTCTTC.

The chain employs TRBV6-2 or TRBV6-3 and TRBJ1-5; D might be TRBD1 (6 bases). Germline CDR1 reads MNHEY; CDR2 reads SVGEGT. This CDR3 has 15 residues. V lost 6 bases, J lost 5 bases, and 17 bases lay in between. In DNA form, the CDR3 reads TGTGCCAGCAGGTTACGCTTCAGGGGAGATCAGCCCCAGCATTTT. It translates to CASRLRFRGDQPQHF.

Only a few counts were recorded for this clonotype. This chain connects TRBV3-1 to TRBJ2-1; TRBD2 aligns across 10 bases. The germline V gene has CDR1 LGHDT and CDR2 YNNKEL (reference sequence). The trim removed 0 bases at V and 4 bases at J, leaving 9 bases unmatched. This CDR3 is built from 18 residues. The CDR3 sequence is CASSQDPRLAGVYNEQFF. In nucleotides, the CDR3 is TGTGCCAGCAGCCAAGACCCGCGCCTAGCGGGGGTTTACAATGAGCAGTTCTTC.

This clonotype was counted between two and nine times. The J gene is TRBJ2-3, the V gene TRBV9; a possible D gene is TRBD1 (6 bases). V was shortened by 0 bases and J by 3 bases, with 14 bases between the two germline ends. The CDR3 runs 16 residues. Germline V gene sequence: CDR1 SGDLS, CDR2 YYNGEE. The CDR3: CASSVASRGITDTQYF. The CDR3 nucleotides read TGTGCCAGCAGCGTAGCTTCCAGGGGAATTACAGATACGCAGTATTTT. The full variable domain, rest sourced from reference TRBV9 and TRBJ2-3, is DSGVTQTPKHLITATGQRVTLRCSPRSGDLSVYWYQQSLDQGLQFLIQYYNGEERAKGNILERFSAQQFPDLHSELNLSSLELGDSALYFCASSVASRGITDTQYFGPGTRLTVL.

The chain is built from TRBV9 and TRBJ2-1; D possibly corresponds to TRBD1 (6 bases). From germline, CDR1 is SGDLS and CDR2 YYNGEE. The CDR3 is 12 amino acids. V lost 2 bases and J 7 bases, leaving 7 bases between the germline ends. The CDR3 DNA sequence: TGTGCCAGCAGCGTCACAGGGAATGAGCAGTTCTTC. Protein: CASSVTGNEQFF.

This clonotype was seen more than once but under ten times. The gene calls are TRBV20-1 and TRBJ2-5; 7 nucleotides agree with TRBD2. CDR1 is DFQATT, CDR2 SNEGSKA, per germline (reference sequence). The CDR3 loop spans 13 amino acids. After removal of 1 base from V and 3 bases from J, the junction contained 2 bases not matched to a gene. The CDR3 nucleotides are TGCAGTGCTAGAGCAGGGAGGGAAGAGACCCAGTACTTC. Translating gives CSARAGREETQYF.

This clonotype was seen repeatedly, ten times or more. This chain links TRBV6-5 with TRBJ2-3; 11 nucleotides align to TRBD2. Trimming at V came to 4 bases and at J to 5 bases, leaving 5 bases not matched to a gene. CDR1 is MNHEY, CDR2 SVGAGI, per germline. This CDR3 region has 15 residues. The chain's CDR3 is CASSFSGGAGDTQYF. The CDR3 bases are TGTGCCAGCAGTTTTAGCGGGGGGGCCGGAGATACGCAGTATTTT.

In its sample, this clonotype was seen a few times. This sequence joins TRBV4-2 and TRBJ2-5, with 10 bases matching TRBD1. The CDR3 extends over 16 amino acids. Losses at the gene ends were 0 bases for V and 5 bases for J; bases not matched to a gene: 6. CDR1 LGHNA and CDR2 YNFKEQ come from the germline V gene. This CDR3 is CASSQDRDRGPETQYF. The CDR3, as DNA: TGTGCCAGCAGCCAAGATCGGGACAGGGGTCCGGAGACCCAGTACTTC.

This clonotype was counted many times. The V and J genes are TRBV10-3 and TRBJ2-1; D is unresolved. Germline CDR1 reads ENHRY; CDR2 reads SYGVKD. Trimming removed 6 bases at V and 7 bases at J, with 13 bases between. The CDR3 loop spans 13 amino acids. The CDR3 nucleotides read TGTGCCATCAGATTACAGAGGTCGAATGAGCAGTTCTTC. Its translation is CAIRLQRSNEQFF.

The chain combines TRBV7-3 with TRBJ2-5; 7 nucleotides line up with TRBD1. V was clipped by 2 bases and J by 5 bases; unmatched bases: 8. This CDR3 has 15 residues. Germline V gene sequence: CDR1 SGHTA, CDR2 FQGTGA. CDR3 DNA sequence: TGTGCCAGCAGCTTAGGATCCACAGGGGAGGAGACCCAGTACTTC. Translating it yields CASSLGSTGEETQYF.

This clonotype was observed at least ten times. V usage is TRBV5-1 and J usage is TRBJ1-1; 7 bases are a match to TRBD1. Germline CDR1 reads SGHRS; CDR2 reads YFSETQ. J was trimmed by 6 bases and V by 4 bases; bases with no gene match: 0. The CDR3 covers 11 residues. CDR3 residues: CASSGQAEAFF. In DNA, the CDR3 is TGCGCCAGCAGCGGACAGGCTGAAGCTTTCTTT. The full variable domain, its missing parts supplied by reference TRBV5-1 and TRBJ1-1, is KAGVTQTPRYLIKTRGQQVTLSCSPISGHRSVSWYQQTPGQGLQFLFEYFSETQRNKGNFPGRFSGRQFSNSRSEMNVSTLELGDSALYLCASSGQAEAFFGQGTRLTVV.

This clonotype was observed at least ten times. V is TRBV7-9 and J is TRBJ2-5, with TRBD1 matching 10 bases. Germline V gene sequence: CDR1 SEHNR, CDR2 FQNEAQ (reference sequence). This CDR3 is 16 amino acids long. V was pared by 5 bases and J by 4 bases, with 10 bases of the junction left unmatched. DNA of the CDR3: TGTGCCAGCAGCCAACGGGACAGGGGAAGTGGAGAGACCCAGTACTTC. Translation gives CASSQRDRGSGETQYF.

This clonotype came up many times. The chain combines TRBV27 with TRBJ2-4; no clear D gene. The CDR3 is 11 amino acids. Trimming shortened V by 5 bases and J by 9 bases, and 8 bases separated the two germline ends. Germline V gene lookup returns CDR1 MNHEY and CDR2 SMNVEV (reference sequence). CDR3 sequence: CASSNKGIQYF. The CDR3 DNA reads TGTGCCAGCAGTAACAAGGGCATTCAGTACTTC.

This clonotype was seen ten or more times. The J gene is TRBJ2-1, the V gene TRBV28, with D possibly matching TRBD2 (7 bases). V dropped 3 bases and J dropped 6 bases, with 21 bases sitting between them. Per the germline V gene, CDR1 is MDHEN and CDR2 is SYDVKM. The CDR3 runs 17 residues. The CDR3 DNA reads TGTGCCAGCAGTTTTGAGCTAGCGGAGGGGGGGGGCAATGAGCAGTTCTTC. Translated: CASSFELAEGGGNEQFF.

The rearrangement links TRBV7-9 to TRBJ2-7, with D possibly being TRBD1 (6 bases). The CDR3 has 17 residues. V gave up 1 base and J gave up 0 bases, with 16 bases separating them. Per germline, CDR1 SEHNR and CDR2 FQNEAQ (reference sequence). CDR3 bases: TGTGCCAGCAGCTTAGGAGACAGGTCCTACTCCTCCTACGAGCAGTACTTC. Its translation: CASSLGDRSYSSYEQYF.

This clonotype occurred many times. DNA for the CDR3: TGCAGTGCTAGTTGGGCAGGAGGGCTCTACGAGCAGTACTTC. This gives the protein CSASWAGGLYEQYF. The chain has TRBV20-1 and TRBJ2-7, with D perhaps TRBD2 (6 bases). The germline V gene encodes CDR1 DFQATT and CDR2 SNEGSKA (reference sequence). Between the trimmed V and J ends, which lost 3 bases and 3 bases, there was a span of 15 bases. This CDR3 is 14 amino acids long.

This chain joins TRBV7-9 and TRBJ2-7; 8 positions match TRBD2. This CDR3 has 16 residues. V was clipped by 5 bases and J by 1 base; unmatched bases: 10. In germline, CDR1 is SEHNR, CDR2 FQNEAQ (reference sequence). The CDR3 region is CASSGTGTSSSYEQYF. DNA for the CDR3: TGTGCCAGCAGCGGAACCGGGACTAGTTCTTCCTACGAGCAGTACTTC. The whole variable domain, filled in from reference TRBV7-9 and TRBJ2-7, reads DTGVSQNPRHKITKRGQNVTFRCDPISEHNRLYWYRQTLGQGPEFLTYFQNEAQLEKSRLLSDRFSAERPKGSFSTLEIQRTEQGDSAMYLCASSGTGTSSSYEQYFGPGTRLTVT.

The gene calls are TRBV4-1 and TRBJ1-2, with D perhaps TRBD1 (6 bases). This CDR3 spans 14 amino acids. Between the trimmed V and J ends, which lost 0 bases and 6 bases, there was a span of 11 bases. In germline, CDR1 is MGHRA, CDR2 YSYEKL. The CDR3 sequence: CASSQDRGVHGYTF. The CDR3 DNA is TGCGCCAGCAGCCAAGATAGGGGGGTCCATGGCTACACCTTC.

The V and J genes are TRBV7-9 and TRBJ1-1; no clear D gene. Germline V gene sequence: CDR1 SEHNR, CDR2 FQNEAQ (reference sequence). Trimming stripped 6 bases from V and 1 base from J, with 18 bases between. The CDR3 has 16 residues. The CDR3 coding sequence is TGTGCCAGCAGGCCTCTGCCGGGCCACGAGAACACTGAAGCTTTCTTT. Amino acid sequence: CASRPLPGHENTEAFF.

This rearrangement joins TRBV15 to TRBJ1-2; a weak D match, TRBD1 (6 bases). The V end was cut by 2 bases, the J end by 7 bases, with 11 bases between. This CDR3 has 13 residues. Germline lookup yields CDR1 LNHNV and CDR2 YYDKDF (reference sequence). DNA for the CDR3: TGTGCCACCAGCAGACAGACAGGAATTGGCTACACCTTC. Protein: CATSRQTGIGYTF.

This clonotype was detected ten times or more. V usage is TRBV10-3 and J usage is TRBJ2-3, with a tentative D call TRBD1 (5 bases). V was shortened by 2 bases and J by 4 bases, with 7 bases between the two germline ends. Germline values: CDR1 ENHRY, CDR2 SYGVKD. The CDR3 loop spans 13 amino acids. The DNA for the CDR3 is TGTGCCATCAGTGAGAGGGGCTCAGATACGCAGTATTTT. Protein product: CAISERGSDTQYF.

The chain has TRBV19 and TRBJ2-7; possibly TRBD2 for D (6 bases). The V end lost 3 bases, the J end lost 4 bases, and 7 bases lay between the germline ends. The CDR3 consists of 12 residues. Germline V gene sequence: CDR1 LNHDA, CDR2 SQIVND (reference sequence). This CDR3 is CASSISGYEQYF. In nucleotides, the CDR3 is TGTGCCAGTAGTATTAGCGGATACGAGCAGTACTTC.

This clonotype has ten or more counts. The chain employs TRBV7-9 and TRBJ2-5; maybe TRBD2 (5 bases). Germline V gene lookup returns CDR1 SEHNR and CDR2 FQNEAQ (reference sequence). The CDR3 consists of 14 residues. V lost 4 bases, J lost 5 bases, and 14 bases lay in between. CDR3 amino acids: CASSSTRVAETQYF. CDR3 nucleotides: TGTGCCAGCAGCTCCACCCGGGTAGCGGAGACCCAGTACTTC.

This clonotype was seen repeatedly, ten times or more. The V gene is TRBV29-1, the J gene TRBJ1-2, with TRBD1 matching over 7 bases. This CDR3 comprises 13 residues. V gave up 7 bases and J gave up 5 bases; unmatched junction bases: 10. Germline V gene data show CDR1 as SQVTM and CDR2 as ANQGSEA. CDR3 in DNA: TGCAGCGCTCCGGGACAGTCCTGGTATGGCTACACCTTC. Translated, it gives CSAPGQSWYGYTF.